This paragraph covers one TCR beta chain sequence. What it recognizes is unknown. As handled by the study authors: Sample TCR totals centred on a median of approximately 100,000, ranging about 20,000 to 690,600. TCRdb re-called the RACE reads through MiXCR, storing one row per CDR3 protein. These V and J calls derive from TCRdb rather than the authors' analysis. Of some 84,000 distinct CDR3 sequences listed, 9.5% to 14% are singletons. This record comes from a study of human T cells and chemical hapten exposure. General study results and limits: TCRs exceeding a frequency of 1 in 1000 stayed unchanged under DPC sensitization.

Time point noted: patch test 3, about 24 weeks after DPC sensitization. Specified treatment: therapeutic diphenylcyclopropenone sensitization with weekly scalp DPC. In every case, blood was obtained before the patch test was applied. The length of the CDR3 is 16 residues. Germline CDR1 is SQVTM and CDR2 is ANQGSEA. Trimming at V came to 6 bases and at J to 7 bases, leaving 17 bases not matched to a gene. The source of this sequence is a woman in her fifties or sixties with alopecia areata. Some clones in this sample may be carry-over from other donors' samples. This chain links TRBV29-1 with TRBJ2-1, with 8 bases lining up with TRBD1. Specimen: whole blood, collected in connection with sensitization to the hapten diphenylcyclopropenone (DPC). CDR3 protein: CSVSMTGTGLRNEQFF. The CDR3 DNA follows: TGCAGCGTCTCCATGACCGGGACAGGCCTAAGGAATGAGCAGTTCTTC.